Included here is one T cell receptor beta chain sequence, with context. The ends lost 1 base at V and 6 bases at J; junction bases unmatched: 3. The CDR3 consists of 14 residues. CDR1 is SGHVS and CDR2 is FQNEAQ in the germline V gene. Assay: immunoSEQ multiplex PCR; the TCRdb copy retains only in-frame clones and omits some. The table shows roughly 1,500,000 clones, with 95% to 99% occurring only once. These data belong to a study of shared clonotypes between healthy human individuals. This rearrangement joins TRBV7-8 to TRBJ1-1, with 9 positions matching TRBD1. Sequenced input: naive CD4+ T cells sorted from blood. The subset is: CD45RA+ positively selected. This clonotype was obtained from a young man in good health. The CDR3 here is CASSLDRGRSEAFF. For the CDR3, the DNA is TGTGCCAGCAGCTTAGACAGGGGGCGATCTGAAGCTTTCTTT. The variable domain in full, completed from reference TRBV7-8 and TRBJ1-1, reads GAGVSQSPRYKVAKRGQDVALRCDPISGHVSLFWYQQALGQGPEFLTYFQNEAQLDKSGLPSDRFFAERPEGSVSTLKIQRTQQEDSAVYLCASSLDRGRSEAFFGQGTRLTVV.